Listed below are T cell receptor beta chains from one sample, sequenced in a study of blood T cell repertoires in COVID-19. Assay used: immunoSEQ multiplex PCR; TCRdb lists only in-frame clones, some missing. The sample shows a few hundred thousand clones, 70% to 90% of them seen only once. Sequencing was performed on peripheral blood. Receptor source: a man aged 25-45 years with active or convalescent COVID-19. The CDR3 runs from the conserved cysteine through the conserved F or W. A row's size may be missing; if present it is once, few, many or a size class.

NA	TRBJ2-1	TRBV5-6	CASTGAGRGIHEQFF
NA	TRBJ2-7	TRBV4-1	CASRGRDVHEQYF
NA	TRBJ2-2	TRBV29-1	CSVGEGSNTGELFF
once	TRBJ1-1	TRBV15	CATSARTGGTDEAFF
NA	TRBJ2-5	TRBV21-1	CASRRRARETQYF
NA	TRBJ2-5	TRBV6-5	CAIPPGQGQVETQYF
NA	TRBJ2-2	TRBV19	CASRGRNTGELFF
NA	TRBJ2-2	TRBV19	CASSIGPQGPGGELFF
NA	TRBJ1-1	TRBV3-1/TRBV3-2	CASSYTTRGFEAFF
NA	TRBJ2-3	TRBV10-3	CAITGTSGGPARTQYF
once	TRBJ1-4	TRBV2	CAVSGTEDATNEKLFF
NA	TRBJ1-5	TRBV6-5	CASEVEASQPQHF
NA	TRBJ2-7	TRBV6-5	CASSFPRDRTTYEQYF
NA	TRBJ2-2	TRBV19	CASSEGTGLGELFF
NA	TRBJ2-2	TRBV3-1/TRBV3-2	CASSQLRLAGYTGELFF
NA	TRBJ2-7	TRBV2	CASSVGQGVAYEQYF
NA	TRBJ2-6	TRBV30	CAWSKGAGANVLTF
NA	TRBJ1-1	TRBV5-1	CASSRGPSGTEAFF
NA	TRBJ1-5	TRBV11-2	CASRLTARQGREAF
NA	TRBJ1-1	TRBV7-9	CASSLSRNTEAFF
NA	TRBJ1-3	TRBV9	CASSVEGGQGNTIYF
NA	TRBJ2-7	TRBV16	CASSMRSGNSYEQYF
NA	TRBJ1-2	TRBV18	CASSAGPYGYTF
once	TRBJ1-2	TRBV3-1/TRBV3-2	CASSQGLWLYGYTF
NA	TRBJ2-3	TRBV7-9	CASSLGAWDTQYF
NA	TRBJ1-2	TRBV6-5	CASSYSLQGLVGYTF
NA	TRBJ1-1	TRBV30	CAFGHEAFF
NA	TRBJ1-3	TRBV25-1	CASSERRGSSGNTIYF
NA	TRBJ1-1	TRBV19	CASRDRDSIPNTEAFF
NA	TRBJ1-2	TRBV4-1	CASSQQTGSPGYTF
few	TRBJ1-2	TRBV4-1	CASSQGRAGQSAGYTF
NA	TRBJ2-5	TRBV7-8	CASSLGVSSGGEETQYF
NA	TRBJ1-4	TRBV7-2	CASSGQGGSNEKLFF
NA	TRBJ2-3	TRBV27	CASSLLAGGRTDTQYF
NA	TRBJ1-4	TRBV4-2	CASSQDLPGDESNEKLFF
NA	TRBJ1-3	TRBV4-2	CASSQEFTRTIYF
NA	TRBJ1-5	TRBV2	CASSELGTGNQPQHF
NA	TRBJ1-1	TRBV5-4	CASSFDRDGTEAFF
NA	TRBJ2-1	TRBV5-8	CASSLLAGGFNEQFF
NA	TRBJ1-1	TRBV2	CASVGTGAFF
once	TRBJ1-1	TRBV5-1	CASSWNGENTEAFF
NA	TRBJ1-5	TRBV27	CASSQTGGTNQPQHF
NA	TRBJ1-3	TRBV7-6	CASTSRGTGDGNTIYF
NA	TRBJ2-1	TRBV6-6	CASRAGTNYNEQFF
NA	TRBJ2-5	TRBV12-2	CASRTAGQGGVETQYF
NA	TRBJ2-1	TRBV6-4	CASSDPTVPGTPGSYNEQFF
NA	TRBJ1-1	TRBV6-5	CAIREGRGNTEAFF
NA	TRBJ1-2	TRBV19	CASNQGRIYGYTF
NA	TRBJ2-3	TRBV7-9	CASSLLTRAGTDTQYF
NA	TRBJ1-2	TRBV5-4	CASSLVRGGGYGYTF